These 29 T cell receptor beta chains share one sample of origin, sequenced in a study of blood T cell repertoires in COVID-19. Profiling relied on immunoSEQ multiplex PCR, and the TCRdb table lists in-frame clones only, not all of them. The sample records approximately 200,000 clones, about four fifths being singletons. The specimen was PBMCs or T cells enriched from blood (not recorded which). The receptor source for this set is a man aged 35-49 years who had recovered from COVID-19.

CDR3 residues: CASSPGGGGNYGYTF. The CDR3 DNA is TGTGCCAGCAGTCCAGGGGGTGGAGGGAACTATGGCTACACCTTC. J is TRBJ1-2 and V is TRBV28; 7 bases map to TRBD1. Germline V lookup: CDR1 MDHEN, CDR2 SYDVKM. V was pared by 5 bases and J by 2 bases, with 8 bases of the junction left unmatched. The CDR3 covers 15 residues.

The genes are TRBV7-3 and TRBJ2-1; a weak D match, TRBD2 (5 bases). Deletions cut 5 bases from V and 4 bases from J, with 21 bases between. This CDR3 has 17 residues. Looked up from germline, CDR1 is SGHTA and CDR2 is FQGTGA. The CDR3 here is CASSRVGSRSGYNEQFF. The CDR3 region has the DNA TGTGCCAGCAGCCGAGTAGGGAGTAGAAGCGGTTACAATGAGCAGTTCTTC. The full variable domain, completed using reference TRBV7-3 and TRBJ2-1, is GAGVSQTPSNKVTEKGKYVELRCDPISGHTALYWYRQSLGQGPEFLIYFQGTGAADDSGLPNDRFFAVRPEGSVSTLKIQRTERGDSAVYLCASSRVGSRSGYNEQFFGPGTRLTVL.

With respect to this clone: Compared with germline, one end of the junction differs, possibly owing to a read error. V usage is TRBV7-7 and J usage is TRBJ2-5; 12 bases align to TRBD2. CDR3 length equals 15 residues. CDR1 is SSHAT and CDR2 is FNYEAQ in the germline V gene (reference sequence). The CDR3 DNA sequence: TGTGCTAGCAGCTTAGGACTAGCGGGACAAGAGACCCAGTACTTC. Protein product: CASSLGLAGQETQYF.

This clone was seen a single time. The chain joins TRBV11-3 to TRBJ2-2; the D gene is possibly TRBD2 (7 bases). V lost 5 bases and J 6 bases, leaving 19 bases between the germline ends. Germline CDR1 and CDR2: SGHNT and YENEEA. The CDR3 extends over 16 amino acids. CDR3 in amino acids: CASSPSGAGEAGELFF. The CDR3 DNA reads as TGTGCCAGCAGCCCATCAGGGGCGGGAGAAGCCGGGGAGCTGTTTTTT.

The chain combines TRBV19 with TRBJ2-5, with 10 bases fitting TRBD1. Germline CDR1 is LNHDA and CDR2 is SQIVND (reference sequence). The CDR3 length is 15 residues. V dropped 4 bases and J dropped 4; count of bases not matched to a gene: 6. The CDR3 nucleotides are TGTGCCAGTAGTAGAATACGGGACAGGGGAGAGACCCAGTACTTC. It is translated as CASSRIRDRGETQYF.

This chain links TRBV6-2 or TRBV6-3 with TRBJ1-2, with 7 bases lining up with TRBD1. Per the germline V gene, CDR1 is MNHEY and CDR2 is SVGEGT. The length of the CDR3 is 15 residues. J gave up 5 bases and V 4 bases, and 10 bases lay outside the gene matches. Here the CDR3 reads CASSSALGTAYGYTF. The CDR3 DNA is TGTGCCAGCAGTTCCGCGCTGGGGACAGCGTATGGCTACACCTTC.

The sample holds a few counts of this clone. The CDR3 region has the DNA TGTGCCAGCAGCCCCCGCGGGTTGGACACTGAAGCTTTCTTT. Translation: CASSPRGLDTEAFF. This chain links TRBV7-8 with TRBJ1-1, with D hard to call. Germline CDR1 SGHVS, CDR2 FQNEAQ. The CDR3 sequence is 14 residues long. With 5 bases removed from V and 3 bases from J, the gap between germline ends came to 13 bases.

The chain couples TRBV11-2 to TRBJ2-1; D is possibly TRBD1 (6 bases). CDR1 is SGHAT and CDR2 is FQNNGV in the germline V gene. CDR3 length: 14 residues. Trimming stripped 2 bases from V and 7 bases from J, with 12 bases between. The CDR3 sequence is CASSLLDSRNEQFF. CDR3 sequence (DNA): TGTGCCAGCAGCTTACTGGACAGTAGAAATGAGCAGTTCTTC.

The CDR3 DNA reads as TGTGCCAGCAGCCCTCCGACCGGGGAGCTGTTTTTT. Its protein is CASSPPTGELFF. This chain uses TRBV7-3 with TRBJ2-2, with no clear D. This CDR3 has 12 residues. Germline lookup yields CDR1 SGHTA and CDR2 FQGTGA. The ends were cut back, 5 bases at V and 5 bases at J, with 6 bases in the middle.

V and J are TRBV7-9 and TRBJ2-1; perhaps TRBD1 as D (6 bases). Germline V gene data show CDR1 as SEHNR and CDR2 as FQNEAQ (reference sequence). V lost 2 bases to trimming and J lost 8 bases, with 16 bases between them. This CDR3 has 15 amino acids. This chain's CDR3 is CASSLTGGAADEQFF. The CDR3 bases are TGTGCCAGCAGCTTAACTGGGGGCGCAGCGGATGAGCAGTTCTTC.

The chain recombines TRBV5-6 with TRBJ2-2; D uncertain. V gave up 3 bases and J gave up 2 bases, with 8 bases separating them. Per the germline V gene, CDR1 is SGHDT and CDR2 is YYEEEE. This CDR3 spans 14 amino acids. CDR3 sequence reads: CASSSGPNTGELFF. CDR3 DNA sequence: TGTGCCAGCAGCTCTGGGCCCAACACCGGGGAGCTGTTTTTT. Complete variable domain (other parts from reference TRBV5-6 and TRBJ2-2): DAGVTQSPTHLIKTRGQQVTLRCSPKSGHDTVSWYQQALGQGPQFIFQYYEEEERQRGNFPDRFSGHQFPNYSSELNVNALLLGDSALYLCASSSGPNTGELFFGEGSRLTVL.

This clone was found many times. The rearrangement links TRBV6-5 to TRBJ1-1, with 10 bases identical to TRBD1. The CDR3 totals 14 residues. CDR1 is MNHEY, CDR2 SVGAGI, per germline. With 6 bases clipped from V and 1 base from J, the junction kept 2 bases outside the gene matches. For the CDR3, the DNA is TGTGCCAGCAGGGACAGGGGGGAGAACACTGAAGCTTTCTTT. Encoded protein: CASRDRGENTEAFF.

This chain uses TRBV12-3 or TRBV12-4 with TRBJ2-1; 8 nucleotides line up with TRBD2. With 7 bases clipped from V and 7 bases from J, the junction kept 6 bases outside the gene matches. The CDR3 loop spans 13 amino acids. The CDR3 DNA reads as TGTGCCAGCAATCCGGGACTAGTAAATGAGCAGTTCTTC. Protein: CASNPGLVNEQFF.

The chain recombines TRBV21-1 with TRBJ1-4; the table's D call TRBD1 went unverified against the DNA. TRBV21-1 is a pseudogene locus. The CDR3 extends over 13 amino acids. CDR3 bases: TGTGCCTTTGGTAGGGGGCAAGTAGAAAAACTGTTTTTT. It codes for CAFGRGQVEKLFF.

V usage is TRBV7-3 and J usage is TRBJ1-1; D might be TRBD1 (5 bases). Germline V gene sequence: CDR1 SGHTA, CDR2 FQGTGA. Deletions cut 1 base from V and 4 bases from J, with 13 bases between. The CDR3 runs 15 residues. The CDR3 is CASSLNGGDSTEAFF. The CDR3 nucleotides are TGTGCCAGCAGCTTAAATGGGGGGGATTCCACTGAAGCTTTCTTT.

This clone was picked up one time. The rearrangement joins TRBV5-5 to TRBJ1-5, with 8 bases lining up with TRBD1. V shed 1 base, J shed 7 bases, and the junction held 7 bases outside the gene matches. CDR3 length equals 15 residues. Germline assignment: CDR1 SGHKS and CDR2 YYEKEE (reference sequence). The CDR3 sequence: CASSLRTGYGQPQHF. The CDR3 nucleotides read TGTGCCAGCAGCTTGCGGACAGGGTACGGGCAGCCCCAGCATTTT.

V and J are TRBV6-6 and TRBJ1-2; D unclear. V shed 5 bases and J shed 3 bases, with 19 bases lying between them. Germline CDR1 reads MNHNY; CDR2 reads SVGAGI (reference sequence). This CDR3 comprises 16 residues. Here the CDR3 DNA reads TGTGCCAGCAGTGGCCAGGTACCCCGGAACTACTATGGCTACACCTTC. Translation: CASSGQVPRNYYGYTF.

The J gene is TRBJ2-3, the V gene TRBV24-1; 7 nucleotides match TRBD2. This CDR3 is 16 amino acids long. The V segment lost 0 bases and the J segment 1 base; nucleotides outside the gene matches: 3. Germline CDR1 and CDR2: KGHDR and SFDVKD. In nucleotides, the CDR3 is TGTGCCACCAGTGATTTGGCGGGAGAGGGCACAGATACGCAGTATTTT. It is translated as CATSDLAGEGTDTQYF.

The chain links TRBV11-2 to TRBJ1-2, with a possible D match to TRBD1 (6 bases). V lost 8 bases to trimming and J lost 1 base, with 14 bases between them. The V gene's germline CDR1 is SGHAT and CDR2 FQNNGV. The CDR3 loop spans 14 amino acids. CDR3 bases: TGTGCCAGCGGACGGGACACCAATAACTATGGCTACACCTTC. It encodes CASGRDTNNYGYTF.

The chain links TRBV27 to TRBJ1-2, with TRBD1 matching over 7 bases. The germline CDR1 and CDR2 sequences are MNHEY and SMNVEV (reference sequence). This CDR3 region has 16 residues. V trimming: 5 bases; J trimming: 2 bases; junction bases outside the gene matches: 11. The CDR3 DNA follows: TGTGCCAGCAGTCCCTCCTTGGGACAGATAAACTATGGCTACACCTTC. Amino acids: CASSPSLGQINYGYTF.

This chain joins TRBV19 and TRBJ2-7; 7 bases align to TRBD1. V trimming: 5 bases; J trimming: 2 bases; junction bases outside the gene matches: 6. This CDR3 region has 14 residues. Germline CDR1 reads LNHDA; CDR2 reads SQIVND (reference sequence). Here the CDR3 DNA reads TGTGCCAGTAGTGCCCTCACAGGGGCCTACGAGCAGTACTTC. Residues: CASSALTGAYEQYF.

This CDR3 is CASSYPDGKYTEAFF. DNA of the CDR3: TGTGCCAGCAGTTACCCAGATGGTAAATACACTGAAGCTTTCTTT. V usage is TRBV6-5 and J usage is TRBJ1-1; D is unclear. There are 15 residues in the CDR3. Germline V lookup: CDR1 MNHEY, CDR2 SVGAGI. V shed 2 bases and J shed 3 bases, with 13 bases lying between them.

The genes are TRBV4-1 and TRBJ1-2; D is unclear. The CDR3 runs 13 residues. V lost 0 bases and J lost 5, with 7 bases in between. Germline assignment: CDR1 MGHRA and CDR2 YSYEKL. The CDR3 region has the DNA TGCGCCAGCAGCCAAGATCCGGGGTATGGCTACACCTTC. Translation: CASSQDPGYGYTF.

V is TRBV4-2 and J is TRBJ2-7; 13 bases line up with TRBD2. Germline V CDR1 and CDR2: LGHNA, YNFKEQ. CDR3 size: 17 residues. With V trimmed by 0 bases and J by 3 bases, 5 bases remained unmatched. CDR3 coding DNA: TGTGCCAGCAGCCAAGAGGAGGGACTAGCGGGGATCTACGAGCAGTACTTC. Translating gives CASSQEEGLAGIYEQYF.

This clone was recorded many times. CDR3 nucleotide sequence: TGTGCCAGCAGCCAAGATTGGGGACTCCAACCGAATGAGCAGTTCTTC. This translates into CASSQDWGLQPNEQFF. V usage is TRBV3-1 (or the pseudogene TRBV3-2) and J usage is TRBJ2-1; TRBD2 might be the D (6 bases). This CDR3 has 16 residues. Trimming removed 0 bases at V and 7 bases at J, with 16 bases between. Germline CDR1 LGHDT, CDR2 YNNKEL (reference sequence).

The chain carries TRBV20-1 and TRBJ1-1; D perhaps matches TRBD1 (6 bases). Trimming shortened V by 3 bases and J by 2 bases, and 16 bases separated the two germline ends. Germline assignment: CDR1 DFQATT and CDR2 SNEGSKA (reference sequence). This CDR3 region has 15 residues. CDR3 amino acids: CSASTGSRANTEAFF. The CDR3 DNA sequence: TGCAGTGCTAGTACAGGGTCGAGGGCCAACACTGAAGCTTTCTTT.

J is TRBJ2-1 and V is TRBV5-1; possibly TRBD2 for D (6 bases). The CDR3 runs to 14 residues. The germline V gene has CDR1 SGHRS and CDR2 YFSETQ. Trimming pared 4 bases from V and 8 bases from J, leaving 16 bases between. This CDR3 is CASSLGLILDEQFF. The CDR3 DNA reads as TGCGCCAGCAGCCTGGGACTTATCCTCGATGAGCAGTTCTTC.

This clone was seen once. The rearrangement uses TRBV9 and TRBJ2-1; the match to TRBD1 covers 8 bases. The CDR3 has 14 residues. CDR1 and CDR2 from the germline V gene are SGDLS and YYNGEE. After removal of 5 bases from V and 6 bases from J, the junction contained 7 bases not matched to a gene. The CDR3 region has the DNA TGTGCCAGCAGGAATGACAGGGGAGGCAATGAGCAGTTCTTC. Encoded protein: CASRNDRGGNEQFF.

V gene TRBV24-1 combines with J gene TRBJ2-1; TRBD1 matches 8 bases. The V gene's germline CDR1 is KGHDR and CDR2 SFDVKD. CDR3 length: 15 amino acids. Germline trimming cut 4 bases from V and 6 bases from J; bases unmatched to any gene: 7. CDR3 loop: CATSEATGALNEQFF. In nucleotides, the CDR3 is TGTGCCACCAGTGAAGCGACAGGGGCCCTCAATGAGCAGTTCTTC.